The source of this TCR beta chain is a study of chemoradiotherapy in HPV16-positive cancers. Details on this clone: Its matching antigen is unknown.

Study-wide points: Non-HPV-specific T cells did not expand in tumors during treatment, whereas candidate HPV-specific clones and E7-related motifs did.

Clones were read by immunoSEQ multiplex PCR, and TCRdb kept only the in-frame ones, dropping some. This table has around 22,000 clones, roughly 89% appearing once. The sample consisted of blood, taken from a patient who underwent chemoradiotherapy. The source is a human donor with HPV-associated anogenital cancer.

The CDR3 region has the DNA TGTGCCAGCACGACTAGCGGGGCGCCGAACACCGGGGAGCTGTTTTTT. Translation: CASTTSGAPNTGELFF. The chain combines TRBV18 with TRBJ2-2; TRBD2 matches at 11 bases. After removal of 8 bases from V and 0 bases from J, the junction contained 5 bases not matched to a gene. The CDR3 has 16 residues. The germline CDR1 and CDR2 sequences are KGHSH and LQKENI.